This TCR beta chain was observed in a study of breast tumors, draining lymph nodes, adjacent tissues. Samples came from axillary lymph nodes draining the breast cancer. TCRdb re-called the multiplex PCR reads with MiXCR, one entry per CDR3 protein. Among approximately 230,000 distinct CDR3 sequences listed, 30% to 35% were seen once. Source material: axillary lymph node tissue. The clonotype was recovered from a female donor with breast cancer. Some clones in this sample may be carry-over from other donors' samples.

The CDR3 is CASSPGFTDTQYF. The CDR3 DNA is TGTGCCAGCAGCCCGGGATTCACAGATACGCAGTATTTT. V gene TRBV11-3 combines with J gene TRBJ2-3; D is possibly TRBD2 (5 bases). The ends were cut back, 5 bases at V and 2 bases at J, with 8 bases in the middle. The germline V gene has CDR1 SGHNT and CDR2 YENEEA. The CDR3 length is 13 residues.